The source of this TCR beta chain is a study of monozygotic twins with inflammatory bowel disease. The CDR3 sequence is 14 residues long. Study results and caveats: The study supported no single strong signal or clonotype linked to IBD.

Reprocessing the 5' RACE reads, TCRdb reports a single entry for every CDR3 protein and omits DNA. The sample totals a few hundred thousand distinct CDR3 sequences; its top ten clones hold roughly 1.5%. With respect to this clonotype: No antigen is known for it.

This chain connects TRBV12-3 or TRBV12-4 to TRBJ1-1; the TCRdb call, TRBD1, lacks DNA for checking. The sequence was obtained from a human donor with ulcerative colitis or Crohn's disease, or a healthy co-twin of an affected twin (not recorded which). The sample was blood. The CDR3 region is CASSYTGVPTEAFF.